This T cell receptor beta chain was captured by sequencing in a study of CD8 T cell repertoires and HIV-1 epitope variants. Study-wide results and caveats: Nine antigen-specific TCR beta clonotypes were found; more than five seemed cross-reactive to variants. Nef KF9 drew roughly 5 clonotypes and HW9 one, without TAALDMSHF responses.

Some clones are missing from TCRdb's copy, which holds only in-frame ones; the method was immunoSEQ multiplex PCR. The table records around 6,600 clones, less than 75% of them present only once. As to this clone: As yet, its antigen is unknown.

CDR3 size: 15 residues. CDR1 MDHEN and CDR2 SYDVKM come from the germline V gene. V gave up 3 bases and J gave up 3 bases, with 12 bases separating them. Sequenced material: cultured CD8+ T cells derived from PBMCs. The TCR was taken from a male donor with HIV. The chain is built from TRBV28 and TRBJ1-5, with unresolved D. This CDR3 is CASSFDGRYNQPQHF. CDR3 DNA sequence: TGTGCCAGCAGTTTTGATGGACGGTACAATCAGCCCCAGCATTTT. Filled out from reference TRBV28 and TRBJ1-5, the complete variable domain reads DVKVTQSSRYLVKRTGEKVFLECVQDMDHENMFWYRQDPGLGLRLIYFSYDVKMKEKGDIPEGYSVSREKKERFSLILESASTNQTSMYLCASSFDGRYNQPQHFGDGTRLSIL.